A selection of T cell receptor beta chains follows, all from one sample in a study of T cells after posttransplantation cyclophosphamide. Data came from immunoSEQ multiplex PCR; TCRdb stores just in-frame clones and leaves some out. The repertoire consists of a few thousand clones, none detected only once. This material consisted of PBMCs, taken after allogeneic stem cell transplant with posttransplant cyclophosphamide. These receptors were taken from a female patient aged 30-39 years who received an allogeneic stem cell transplant from an unrelated donor, was CMV-positive, and had acute and chronic GVHD. Some T cells may possibly be graft donor cells. Both conserved end residues are part of each CDR3. D genes are given only for firm matches. Rows give clone size only sometimes, using once, few, many, or a class for an expanded clone.

TRBV7-8	TRBD2	few	17	TRBJ2-7	CASSSRLAGEGLYEQYF	TGTGCCAGCAGCTCCAGACTAGCGGGAGAAGGCCTCTACGAGCAGTACTTC
TRBV9	-	many	11	TRBJ1-2	CARGQGDGYTF	TGTGCCAGGGGACAAGGGGATGGCTACACCTTC
TRBV19	TRBD1	many	15	TRBJ2-1	CASSPRTGPYNEQFF	TGTGCCAGTAGTCCGAGGACAGGACCCTACAATGAGCAGTTCTTC
TRBV5-1	TRBD2	many	16	TRBJ2-6	CASSFGGGAGANVLTF	TGCGCCAGCAGCTTTGGCGGGGGGGCTGGGGCCAACGTCCTGACTTTC
TRBV1	-	-	16	TRBJ2-7	CTSSQNEDLCSYEQYF	TGCACCAGCAGCCAGAACGAAGATTTATGCTCCTACGAGCAGTACTTC
TRBV11-2	TRBD2	many	16	TRBJ2-3	CASRHRLAGFTDTQYF	TGTGCCAGCAGACACCGACTAGCGGGGTTCACAGATACGCAGTATTTT
TRBV11-1	TRBD1	many	14	TRBJ1-1	CASSSGQGDTEAFF	TGTGCCAGCAGCTCCGGACAGGGAGACACTGAAGCTTTCTTT
TRBV19	-	many	15	TRBJ1-5	CASSPDGDSGQPQHF	TGTGCCAGTAGTCCCGACGGGGATTCGGGTCAGCCCCAGCATTTT
TRBV9	-	many	14	TRBJ2-5	CASSVSLSPETQYF	TGTGCCAGCAGCGTGTCCCTCTCCCCAGAGACCCAGTACTTC
TRBV7-2	-	few	14	TRBJ1-2	CASSYPGNGYGYTF	TGTGCCAGCAGCTATCCGGGGAATGGCTATGGCTACACCTTC
TRBV4-3	TRBD2	many	17	TRBJ2-1	CASSQEGLAGEANEQFF	TGCGCCAGCAGCCAAGAGGGACTAGCGGGAGAGGCGAATGAGCAGTTCTTC
TRBV18	TRBD1	many	14	TRBJ1-2	CASSSDRGLYGYTF	TGTGCCAGCTCATCTGACAGGGGGCTTTATGGCTACACCTTC
TRBV18	TRBD1	many	12	TRBJ2-7	CASSQTGDEQYF	TGTGCCAGCTCCCAGACAGGGGACGAGCAGTACTTC
TRBV18	TRBD1	many	18	TRBJ1-2	CASSPERGQGALRDGYTF	TGTGCCAGCTCCCCCGAACGGGGACAGGGGGCGCTGAGGGATGGCTACACCTTC
TRBV6-5	TRBD2	many	15	TRBJ2-7	CASSYSAASGYEQYF	TGTGCCAGCAGTTACTCGGCGGCTAGCGGTTACGAGCAGTACTTC
TRBV5-6	-	few	11	TRBJ2-2	CASSFGGELFF	TGTGCCAGCAGCTTCGGCGGGGAGCTGTTTTTT
TRBV9	TRBD1	many	17	TRBJ1-2	CASSASTTGGPGDGYTF	TGTGCCAGCAGCGCTAGTACAACAGGGGGCCCAGGGGATGGCTACACCTTC
TRBV10-1	TRBD2	many	14	TRBJ2-1	CASSEGGRGNEQFF	TGCGCCAGCAGTGAAGGCGGGAGGGGCAATGAGCAGTTCTTC
TRBV5-4	-	few	13	TRBJ2-3	CASSGGNTDTQYF	TGTGCCAGCAGTGGAGGGAACACAGATACGCAGTATTTT
TRBV6-1	TRBD2	few	15	TRBJ2-7	CASSESAGGVYEQYF	TGTGCCAGCAGTGAGTCAGCGGGGGGGGTCTACGAGCAGTACTTC
TRBV4-1	TRBD2	many	16	TRBJ2-3	CASSQGTSGRRDTQYF	TGCGCCAGCAGCCAAGGGACTAGCGGGAGGAGAGATACGCAGTATTTT
TRBV7-8	-	many	15	TRBJ2-3	CASSLVGRYTDTQYF	TGTGCCAGCAGCTTAGTGGGGAGATACACAGATACGCAGTATTTT
TRBV5-5	TRBD1	many	14	TRBJ2-2	CASAGTGASGELFF	TGTGCCAGCGCCGGGACAGGGGCTTCCGGGGAGCTGTTTTTT
TRBV7-9	TRBD2	many	15	TRBJ2-1	CASSLVVSGRDEQFF	TGTGCCAGCAGCTTAGTGGTTAGCGGGAGGGATGAGCAGTTCTTC
TRBV5-1	TRBD2	many	14	TRBJ2-7	CASSLTAGGDEQYF	TGCGCCAGCAGCTTAACAGCGGGAGGAGACGAGCAGTACTTC
TRBV23-1	-	many	16	TRBJ1-5	CASSQSQDRKSQPQHF	TGCGCCAGCAGTCAATCACAAGACAGAAAAAGTCAGCCCCAGCATTTT
TRBV19	-	many	16	TRBJ2-1	CASSPREGEGGNEQFF	TGTGCCAGTAGCCCCAGGGAGGGGGAGGGAGGCAATGAGCAGTTCTTC